The entry below gives a single T cell receptor (beta chain) sequence along with its context. V lost 2 bases and J 8 bases, leaving 8 bases between the germline ends. Germline CDR1 is SGDLS and CDR2 is YYNGEE. The CDR3 has 12 amino acids. For each subset, genomic DNA was distributed in equal portions over several immunoSEQ plates. The assay was immunoSEQ multiplex PCR, and TCRdb's table has in-frame clones only and misses some. The sample has some 2.4 million clones, more than 85% seen once. The sample is drawn from a study of shared clonotypes between healthy human individuals. This clonotype was obtained from a man aged 18 to 29 in good health. Some clones in this sample may be carry-over from other donors' samples. Sequencing was done on a sample of naive CD4+ T cells from PBMCs. This sample's subset: CD45RA+ positively selected. This chain uses TRBV9 with TRBJ2-1; D uncertain. For the CDR3, the DNA is TGTGCCAGCAGCGTTACATGGGATGAGCAGTTCTTC. It translates to CASSVTWDEQFF. The variable domain in full, with the rest retrieved from reference TRBV9 and TRBJ2-1, is DSGVTQTPKHLITATGQRVTLRCSPRSGDLSVYWYQQSLDQGLQFLIQYYNGEERAKGNILERFSAQQFPDLHSELNLSSLELGDSALYFCASSVTWDEQFFGPGTRLTVL.